This is a list of T cell receptor beta chains from one sample in a study of metastatic and nonmetastatic thyroid tumors. From the PCR reads, TCRdb re-called clones with MiXCR. The repertoire consists of approximately 7,400 clones, with roughly 32% occurring once and the leading ten covering roughly a third. Material: adjacent normal tissue. These receptors all stem from a female donor with papillary thyroid cancer or a benign thyroid nodule (not recorded which). Some clones in this sample may be carry-over from other donors' samples. Each CDR3 is given with its conserved first and last residue. Each record gives: V gene, J gene, CDR3 protein.

V gene: TRBV7-1; J gene: TRBJ2-3; CDR3 protein: CASSSRGSGRARSRTETQYF
V gene: TRBV20-1; J gene: TRBJ1-1; CDR3 protein: CSVLGQRTGYGEAFF
V gene: TRBV12-3/TRBV12-4; J gene: TRBJ1-2; CDR3 protein: CASSLGPYGYTF
V gene: TRBV27; J gene: TRBJ2-5; CDR3 protein: CASSTRLAGPLQETQYF
V gene: TRBV12-3/TRBV12-4; J gene: TRBJ2-3; CDR3 protein: CASSPTSDPLSSTDTQYF
V gene: TRBV6-1; J gene: TRBJ1-1; CDR3 protein: CASGCLGQGARTVAFF
V gene: TRBV6-1; J gene: TRBJ2-6; CDR3 protein: CASSALPTVLSGANVVTF
V gene: TRBV28; J gene: TRBJ1-2; CDR3 protein: CASSLTLSGGYTF
V gene: TRBV11-2; J gene: TRBJ1-2; CDR3 protein: CASSSPGQKPGGYTF
V gene: TRBV5-5; J gene: TRBJ1-2; CDR3 protein: CASSLGPLTNYGYTF
V gene: TRBV20-1; J gene: TRBJ1-2; CDR3 protein: CSAMRNRNYGYTF
V gene: TRBV6-1; J gene: TRBJ2-7; CDR3 protein: CASSALLYEQYF
V gene: TRBV20-1; J gene: TRBJ2-2; CDR3 protein: CSARDIERDTGELFF
V gene: TRBV11-3; J gene: TRBJ2-2; CDR3 protein: CASSFGSNTGDLFF
V gene: TRBV4-2; J gene: TRBJ2-7; CDR3 protein: CASSRQGGSYEQYF
V gene: TRBV7-9; J gene: TRBJ2-1; CDR3 protein: CASTSTSGSYNEQFF
V gene: TRBV5-1; J gene: TRBJ1-4; CDR3 protein: CASRETTATNEKLFF
V gene: TRBV7-2; J gene: TRBJ2-1; CDR3 protein: CASFERGLSSYNEQFF
V gene: TRBV5-1; J gene: TRBJ1-2; CDR3 protein: CASSPTVTGRGNYGYTF
V gene: TRBV11-3; J gene: TRBJ1-6; CDR3 protein: CASSTRESGGSPLHF
V gene: TRBV7-2; J gene: TRBJ2-2; CDR3 protein: CASSLVGAVTGELFF
V gene: TRBV5-5; J gene: TRBJ1-5; CDR3 protein: CASSWTGGDQPQHF
V gene: TRBV6-2/TRBV6-3; J gene: TRBJ1-2; CDR3 protein: CASSLRVQGAVEGYTF
V gene: TRBV7-9; J gene: TRBJ1-4; CDR3 protein: CASSFAPGTLFF
V gene: TRBV6-1; J gene: TRBJ1-5; CDR3 protein: CASSILSDWGQPQHF
V gene: TRBV13; J gene: TRBJ1-1; CDR3 protein: CASSPEENTEAFF
V gene: TRBV2; J gene: TRBJ2-1; CDR3 protein: CASRPGLAVF
V gene: TRBV6-4; J gene: TRBJ2-1; CDR3 protein: CASSDTSGSSYNEQFF
V gene: TRBV20-1; J gene: TRBJ1-5; CDR3 protein: CSATDGDGGQPQHF
V gene: TRBV2; J gene: TRBJ1-5; CDR3 protein: CASRDGSLNQPQHF
V gene: TRBV7-8; J gene: TRBJ2-2; CDR3 protein: CASSSERGAAGAGELFF
V gene: TRBV29-1; J gene: TRBJ2-1; CDR3 protein: CSVDPGATAEQFF
V gene: TRBV20-1; J gene: TRBJ2-2; CDR3 protein: CSARDTQTGTDGELFF
V gene: TRBV6-5; J gene: TRBJ2-3; CDR3 protein: CASSYSAQGAADTQYF
V gene: TRBV20-1; J gene: TRBJ2-7; CDR3 protein: CSARGQQGREQYF
V gene: TRBV4-2; J gene: TRBJ2-3; CDR3 protein: CASSRTSGRLSDTQYF
V gene: TRBV6-2/TRBV6-3; J gene: TRBJ2-7; CDR3 protein: CASTRGPAGTWREFGEQYF
V gene: TRBV7-8; J gene: TRBJ1-1; CDR3 protein: CASSPHRPDEAFF
V gene: TRBV2; J gene: TRBJ2-7; CDR3 protein: CPSSVPPKTDEQDF
V gene: TRBV12-3/TRBV12-4; J gene: TRBJ2-1; CDR3 protein: CASSLDRLTSGTGMYEQFF
V gene: TRBV2; J gene: TRBJ2-3; CDR3 protein: CASSVAMPADTQYF
V gene: TRBV28; J gene: TRBJ1-1; CDR3 protein: CASRTGGSGNTEAFF
V gene: TRBV20-1; J gene: TRBJ1-2; CDR3 protein: CSASPSGTGDGYTF
V gene: TRBV7-2; J gene: TRBJ1-2; CDR3 protein: CASSPLLYGYTF
V gene: TRBV11-2; J gene: TRBJ2-1; CDR3 protein: CASSSIQGASGNEQFF
V gene: TRBV7-3; J gene: TRBJ1-1; CDR3 protein: CASSPGTGSEAFF
V gene: TRBV6-1; J gene: TRBJ2-1; CDR3 protein: CASSQGLAGGPGGEQFF
V gene: TRBV6-1; J gene: TRBJ1-3; CDR3 protein: CASSESRIGNTIYF
V gene: TRBV4-1; J gene: TRBJ2-7; CDR3 protein: CASSQERRTFYEQYF
V gene: TRBV9; J gene: TRBJ2-2; CDR3 protein: CASSVEPAALGTGELFF
V gene: TRBV6-2/TRBV6-3; J gene: TRBJ1-2; CDR3 protein: CASSYGVYYGYTF
V gene: TRBV12-3/TRBV12-4; J gene: TRBJ2-2; CDR3 protein: CASSLDRVNGELFF
V gene: TRBV10-3; J gene: TRBJ2-1; CDR3 protein: CAIRLDRLTIGTGMYEQFF
V gene: TRBV6-5; J gene: TRBJ1-4; CDR3 protein: CASSSDRVDLANEKLFF
V gene: TRBV6-5; J gene: TRBJ1-1; CDR3 protein: CASSWLGMKAEAFF
V gene: TRBV6-1; J gene: TRBJ1-2; CDR3 protein: CASSLPGGFWPF
V gene: TRBV5-5; J gene: TRBJ2-5; CDR3 protein: CASSLPRTYQETQYF
V gene: TRBV11-1; J gene: TRBJ2-1; CDR3 protein: CASSSSGVGNEQFF